This T cell receptor (beta chain) was documented in a study of a mutant IDH1 vaccine in newly diagnosed glioma. As for the study in general: Males made up about 60% and females roughly 40% of treated patients, whose mean age was roughly 40 years. Most patients had radiochemotherapy with temozolomide before enrollment; others had one alone.

Regarding this clone: Its specificity is not known.

Sequenced by immunoSEQ multiplex PCR; TCRdb stores in-frame clones only, minus some. The sample lists tens of thousands of clones, around 82% occurring once. Losses at the gene ends were 2 bases for V and 7 bases for J; bases not matched to a gene: 7. This CDR3 comprises 16 residues. Per germline, CDR1 SGDLS and CDR2 YYNGEE. The sample's time point: baseline, week 1 (first vaccination visit). Indicated treatment: pre-vaccination baseline after standard-of-care therapy. General observations from the study: Changes in top peripheral clonotypes did not appear linked to pseudoprogression. Immune responses induced by the vaccine were seen in over 80% of patients, spanning multiple MHC alleles.

The clonotype was recovered from a woman in her fifties or sixties with glioma. The chain employs TRBV9 and TRBJ2-2; 11 positions agree with TRBD2. The sample was PBMCs, taken from a glioma patient treated with radiotherapy, temozolomide or both. This CDR3 reads CASSVSGGARGGELFF. Here the CDR3 DNA reads TGTGCCAGCAGCGTTAGCGGGGGGGCCCGGGGCGGGGAGCTGTTTTTT.